These 15 T cell receptor beta chains originate from one sample sequenced in a study of blood T cell repertoires in COVID-19. Measured with immunoSEQ multiplex PCR; TCRdb has only the in-frame clones, and not every one. The data hold about 270,000 clones, with over 75% observed a single time. The sample was peripheral blood. The source of these receptors is a human donor in a cohort sampled during active COVID-19.

V usage is TRBV29-1 and J usage is TRBJ1-1; D is undetermined. CDR3 length: 13 residues. Germline assignment: CDR1 SQVTM and CDR2 ANQGSEA. The V and J ends lost 4 bases and 7 bases respectively, with 16 bases between them. The CDR3 region has the DNA TGCAGCGTTGTAGTCGCGGGGAGCGGTGAAGCTTTCTTT. Translated, it gives CSVVVAGSGEAFF.

This CDR3 reads CASSLRTGGITGELFF. In DNA, the CDR3 is TGTGCCAGCAGCTTGAGGACAGGGGGTATCACCGGGGAGCTGTTTTTT. The chain is built from TRBV13 and TRBJ2-2, with 10 bases that match TRBD1. Per germline, CDR1 PRHDT and CDR2 FYEKMQ (reference sequence). The CDR3 contains 16 residues. J lost 4 bases, V lost 3 bases, and 5 bases had no gene match.

The CDR3 DNA is TGTGCCAGCAGTGGGCGGGACGTTAGTCTAGCCAAAAACATTCAGTACTTC. This sequence encodes CASSGRDVSLAKNIQYF. J is TRBJ2-4 and V is TRBV28, with D possibly being TRBD2 (6 bases). CDR1 MDHEN and CDR2 SYDVKM come from the germline V gene. Trimming pared 5 bases from V and 0 bases from J, leaving 17 bases between. The CDR3 consists of 17 residues.

Only one count was recorded for this clone. This rearrangement joins TRBV7-9 to TRBJ2-5; a possible D gene is TRBD2 (6 bases). V was shortened by 5 bases and J by 4 bases, with 23 bases between the two germline ends. There are 17 residues in the CDR3. Germline CDR1 is SEHNR and CDR2 is FQNEAQ (reference sequence). CDR3 residues: CASSPNIGPEGGETQYF. Written as DNA, the CDR3 is TGTGCCAGCAGCCCAAATATAGGACCCGAGGGAGGAGAGACCCAGTACTTC.

The chain links TRBV13 to TRBJ1-4, with 9 bases matching TRBD1. Trimming at V came to 5 bases and at J to 11 bases, leaving 9 bases not matched to a gene. Germline CDR1 reads PRHDT; CDR2 reads FYEKMQ (reference sequence). The CDR3 is 14 amino acids. CDR3: CASSIPGTGSKLFF. The CDR3 DNA reads TGTGCCAGCAGCATACCCGGGACAGGGTCTAAACTGTTTTTT.

V is TRBV5-5 and J is TRBJ1-4, with D possibly TRBD1 on 5 matching bases. CDR3 size: 16 residues. V was cut by 4 bases and J by 1 base, with 14 bases left in between. Germline values: CDR1 SGHKS, CDR2 YYEKEE (reference sequence). The CDR3, as DNA: TGTGCCAGCAGCCCCATGGGGAGGGGAACTAATGAAAAACTGTTTTTT. As protein: CASSPMGRGTNEKLFF.

This clone has just one count. The chain links TRBV19 to TRBJ2-3; D perhaps matches TRBD2 (6 bases). V was trimmed by 7 bases and J by 6 bases, leaving 14 bases between them. The germline CDR1 and CDR2 sequences are LNHDA and SQIVND (reference sequence). The CDR3 extends over 13 amino acids. CDR3 protein: CASTRDWGDTQYF. The CDR3 DNA is TGTGCCAGTACCAGGGACTGGGGGGATACGCAGTATTTT.

The rearrangement links TRBV2 to TRBJ1-1; 7 bases map to TRBD1. The CDR3 is 14 amino acids. CDR1 and CDR2 from the germline V gene are SNHLY and FYNNEI. J lost 0 bases, V lost 7 bases, and 5 bases had no gene match. CDR3 sequence reads: CASIPGTVNTEAFF. DNA of the CDR3: TGTGCCAGCATCCCCGGGACAGTGAACACTGAAGCTTTCTTT.

V and J are TRBV5-8 and TRBJ1-1; TRBD1 is a possible D gene (5 bases). This CDR3 spans 15 amino acids. CDR1 and CDR2 from the germline V gene are SGHTS and YDEGEE. The V gene lost 5 bases and the J gene lost 6 bases, with 20 bases spanning the gap. CDR3: CASRAGRMFFPEAFF. The CDR3 nucleotides are TGTGCCAGCAGGGCAGGGAGGATGTTTTTCCCTGAAGCTTTCTTT.

The rearrangement joins TRBV27 to TRBJ2-7, with D perhaps TRBD1 (5 bases). The germline V gene has CDR1 MNHEY and CDR2 SMNVEV (reference sequence). This CDR3 has 15 residues. V was shortened by 0 bases and J by 1 base, with 10 bases between the two germline ends. The CDR3 DNA reads TGTGCCAGCAGTTTATCGGCACAGGAGTCCTACGAGCAGTACTTC. Translating gives CASSLSAQESYEQYF.

Only one count was recorded for this clone. The J gene is TRBJ2-5, the V gene TRBV6-1, with 9 bases identical to TRBD2. The V and J ends lost 1 base and 4 bases, in that order; junction bases with no gene match: 16. Germline loops: CDR1 MNHNS, CDR2 SASEGT. The length of the CDR3 is 19 residues. The CDR3 spells CASSEELFVATSGSETQYF. The CDR3 DNA sequence: TGTGCCAGCAGTGAAGAGCTATTCGTTGCGACTAGCGGATCAGAGACCCAGTACTTC.

This clone appeared a few times. The chain couples TRBV4-3 to TRBJ1-4, with D uncertain. Germline CDR1 is LGHNA and CDR2 is YSLEER. There are 12 residues in the CDR3. With 4 bases removed from V and 11 bases from J, the gap between germline ends came to 11 bases. This CDR3 reads CASSLSGGKLFF. CDR3 sequence (DNA): TGCGCCAGCAGCCTCTCGGGCGGGAAACTGTTTTTT.

The chain links TRBV7-2 to TRBJ1-3; the D is unclear. Germline V CDR1 and CDR2: SGHTA, FQGNSA. The V gene lost 3 bases and the J gene lost 8 bases, with 11 bases spanning the gap. This CDR3 comprises 13 residues. The CDR3 nucleotides read TGTGCCAGCAGCTTTAACCGCGCGGACACCATATATTTT. Protein sequence: CASSFNRADTIYF.

The chain employs TRBV27 and TRBJ1-2; TRBD1 matches 9 bases. The CDR3 is 14 amino acids. The trim removed 5 bases at V and 6 bases at J, leaving 7 bases unmatched. CDR1 and CDR2 from the germline V gene are MNHEY and SMNVEV (reference sequence). The CDR3 reads CASSPGTGTDGYTF. The CDR3 DNA reads TGTGCCAGCAGTCCCGGGACAGGGACGGATGGCTACACCTTC.

The CDR3 DNA reads TGTGCCAGCAGTTTATTAGGAGGATTCAATCAGCCCCAGCATTTT. It is translated as CASSLLGGFNQPQHF. The chain couples TRBV28 to TRBJ1-5; D gene ambiguous. The CDR3 covers 15 residues. Trimming cost V 1 base and J 3 bases, with 10 bases left between them. CDR1 and CDR2 from the germline V gene are MDHEN and SYDVKM.